A selection of T cell receptor beta chains follows, all from one sample in a study of human T cells and chemical hapten exposure. TCRdb processed the RACE reads anew with MiXCR; each CDR3 protein has one entry. The sample holds around 350,000 distinct CDR3 sequences, around 5% seen once. The material sequenced was whole blood, taken in connection with sensitization to the hapten diphenylcyclopropenone (DPC). The source of these receptors is a woman younger than 30 with alopecia areata. Some clones in this sample may be carry-over from other donors' samples. The CDR3 runs from the conserved cysteine through the conserved F or W. Fields, in order: J gene, V gene, CDR3 protein.

>TRBJ2-7|TRBV4-3
CASSQDQDSSYEQYF
>TRBJ2-7|TRBV27
CASGSGEQYF
>TRBJ1-5|TRBV6-2/TRBV6-3
CASSIGSNQPQHF
>TRBJ2-5|TRBV6-2/TRBV6-3
CASSYTSDGSETQYF
>TRBJ1-3|TRBV20-1
CSAKSVGSGNTIYF
>TRBJ2-6|TRBV24-1
CATSDSQGKVLYTGANVLTF
>TRBJ2-7|TRBV20-1
CSARDGTGYYEQYF
>TRBJ1-3|TRBV7-2
CASSLQGYSGNTIYF
>TRBJ2-5|TRBV14
CASSLDRVLETQYF
>TRBJ1-1|TRBV7-9
CASSSNEGDSPRAFF
>TRBJ2-7|TRBV5-1
CASSLNGQGPSYEQYF
>TRBJ2-1|TRBV14
CASSFGLAGGDEQFF
>TRBJ1-5|TRBV7-6
CASSSQGDQPQHF
>TRBJ1-1|TRBV5-5
CASSFSGRGSETEAFF
>TRBJ1-4|TRBV4-1
CASSQASGTLNEKLFF
>TRBJ2-2|TRBV6-1
CASKGLAGNTGELFF
>TRBJ2-1|TRBV15
CATSRTLLPGQGNNEQFF
>TRBJ2-3|TRBV7-8
CASSLEGDTDTQYF
>TRBJ1-1|TRBV4-3
CASSQVLGFSSTEAFF
>TRBJ2-7|TRBV2
CASDQTGGYEQYF
>TRBJ2-7|TRBV10-3
CAISGGSGTYEQYF
>TRBJ1-1|TRBV7-9
CASIQGGRMGAEAFF
>TRBJ1-2|TRBV6-2/TRBV6-3
CASTPRGGTSYGYTF
>TRBJ2-7|TRBV3-1
CASSRDSAYEQYF
>TRBJ2-2|TRBV25-1
CASSDGSVDTGELFF
>TRBJ1-3|TRBV9
CASSGTLLSGNTIYF
>TRBJ1-6|TRBV6-5
CASSPGLYSPLHF
>TRBJ1-2|TRBV28
CASSTVGQGVYGYTF
>TRBJ1-3|TRBV3-1
CASSQGSSISGNTIYF
>TRBJ1-2|TRBV7-9
CASSFQRLNYGYTF
>TRBJ1-4|TRBV6-1
CASSHRTAGNEKLFF
>TRBJ2-7|TRBV11-1
CASSSTSGLYEQYF
>TRBJ2-5|TRBV29-1
CSADSPGGETQYF
>TRBJ1-1|TRBV4-1
CASSQRTGGSMNTEAFF
>TRBJ1-1|TRBV29-1
CSAPGNTEAFF
>TRBJ2-6|TRBV12-3/TRBV12-4
CASSFLAGAAIPVLTF
>TRBJ1-1|TRBV5-1
CASSLASLTEAFF
>TRBJ1-4|TRBV7-9
CASSFGQATTNEKLFF
>TRBJ2-3|TRBV7-2
CASSPRRLIADTQYF
>TRBJ1-5|TRBV2
CASRGSDGNQPQHF
>TRBJ2-4|TRBV27
CASRTKNIAKNIQYF
>TRBJ2-6|TRBV4-3
CASSRSSGRSSGANVLTF
>TRBJ2-3|TRBV5-1
CASSLRRTGGEKDTQYF
>TRBJ2-3|TRBV10-3
CAISEESDTQYF
>TRBJ1-4|TRBV4-3
CASSQDRGSTTTNEKLFF
>TRBJ1-4|TRBV5-1
CASRRTGQGNEKLFF
>TRBJ1-1|TRBV4-2
CASSQGRQAEAFF
>TRBJ1-1|TRBV6-5
CASSYSLWAEAFF
>TRBJ2-1|TRBV7-2
CASSQTSGLEQFF
>TRBJ2-7|TRBV6-2/TRBV6-3
CASTVGGGYEQYF
>TRBJ1-5|TRBV6-2/TRBV6-3
CASSYGSGNNQPQHF
>TRBJ2-1|TRBV12-3/TRBV12-4
CASSLGQGADEQFF
>TRBJ1-5|TRBV2
CASRDGDLRPQHF
>TRBJ1-5|TRBV27
CASSLTGTQPQHF
>TRBJ2-3|TRBV7-2
CASSRTSTQYF
>TRBJ2-1|TRBV7-9
CASSLAQGSNEQFF
>TRBJ2-4|TRBV7-9
CASSLGPLSKNIQYF
>TRBJ2-7|TRBV7-9
CASSDRTGGDEQYF
>TRBJ2-6|TRBV4-3
CASSQFSALSGANVLTF
>TRBJ2-2|TRBV6-4
CASSVSVGTGELFF